Described below is a single T cell receptor (beta chain) sequence and its context. Its antigen is not identified. Russia was home to the donors, healthy Caucasian individuals aged roughly 6 to 100. Total RNA was extracted at no less than 6 micrograms per sample. The CDR3 has 15 amino acids. With 6 bases clipped from V and 2 bases from J, the junction kept 7 bases outside the gene matches. Germline V gene lookup returns CDR1 MNHEY and CDR2 SMNVEV (reference sequence). Combining a sample-barcoded 5' primer with a J-beta primer mix, a second PCR ran for about 7 to 12 cycles. Through a template-switch adaptor with 12 random nucleotides, each cDNA molecule received a tag. TCRdb analysed the 5' RACE reads with MiXCR anew, one entry per CDR3 protein. The table shows about 380,000 distinct CDR3 sequences, with roughly half occurring only once. This sample is part of a study of blood T cells in healthy people across ages.

Findings and caveats of the study: Strong correlation linked observed beta diversity and percent naive T cells.

J is TRBJ2-7 and V is TRBV27; 10 bases are a match to TRBD2. Sequenced material: blood. The sequence came from a man in his 60s in good health. As DNA, the CDR3 is TGTGCCAGCAGGATTTCTCTAGCGGGAGCCTACGAGCAGTACTTC. This codes for CASRISLAGAYEQYF.